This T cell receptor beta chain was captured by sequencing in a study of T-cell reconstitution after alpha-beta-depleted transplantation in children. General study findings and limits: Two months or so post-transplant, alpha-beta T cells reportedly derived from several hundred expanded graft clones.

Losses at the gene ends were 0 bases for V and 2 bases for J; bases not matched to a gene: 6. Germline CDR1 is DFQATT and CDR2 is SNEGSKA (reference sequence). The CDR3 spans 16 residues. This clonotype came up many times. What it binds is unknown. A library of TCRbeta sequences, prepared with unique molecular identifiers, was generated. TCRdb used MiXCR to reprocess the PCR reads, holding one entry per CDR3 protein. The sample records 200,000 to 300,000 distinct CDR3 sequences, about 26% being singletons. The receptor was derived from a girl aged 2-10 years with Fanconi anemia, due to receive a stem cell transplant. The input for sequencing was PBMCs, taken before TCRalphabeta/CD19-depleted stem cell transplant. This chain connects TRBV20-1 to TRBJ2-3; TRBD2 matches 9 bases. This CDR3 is CSARDSGGPYTDTQYF. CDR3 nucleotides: TGCAGTGCTAGAGATAGCGGGGGTCCTTACACAGATACGCAGTATTTT.